The present T cell receptor (beta chain) was sequenced within a study of glioma-infiltrating T cells. The iRepertoire nested amplicon-rescue multiplex PCR amplified TCR alpha and beta CDR3s from RNA. From the multiplex PCR reads, TCRdb called clonotypes with MiXCR, one entry per CDR3 protein. The sample comprises some 120,000 distinct CDR3 sequences, approximately 23% of which are singletons, and 15% rests with the top ten. This CDR3 is 17 amino acids long. Germline CDR1 LNHNV, CDR2 YYDKDF (reference sequence). The junction had 11 bases not matched to a gene; V was cut back by 0 bases and J by 4 bases. Study-wide results and caveats: Non-neoplastic patients had below-expected tissue-blood divergence, while all gliomas exceeded expectation.

Note on this clonotype: The antigen remains unidentified.

The rearrangement joins TRBV15 to TRBJ2-7; TRBD1 aligns across 8 bases. The sequencing sample was made of glioma tissue, nonneoplastic brain tissue, or PBMCs (not recorded which). This receptor was identified in a human donor with low-grade glioma or glioblastoma, undergoing nonglioma brain surgery, or in good health (not recorded which). This chain's CDR3 is CATSRDQGQGVVYEQYF. CDR3 nucleotide sequence: TGTGCCACCAGCAGAGATCAAGGACAGGGTGTCGTTTACGAGCAGTACTTC.